A selection of T cell receptor beta chains follows, all from one sample in a study of early T cells in non-severe SARS-CoV-2 infection. TCRdb passed the 5' RACE reads through MiXCR, listing each CDR3 protein once. The repertoire has roughly 46,000 distinct CDR3 sequences, roughly 7.1% of them found once; the top ten carry roughly 4.7%. The material sequenced was whole blood. These TCRs come from an adult who was a healthcare worker with PCR-confirmed SARS-CoV-2 infection or an uninfected control (not recorded which). Each CDR3 is given with its conserved first and last residue. The D gene is left open where the match is weak. Size tells how often a clone was seen (once, few, many) or the class of an expanded clone, and some rows leave it out.

D | J | size | V | CDR3 | DNA
. | TRBJ1-5 | few | TRBV2 | CASAKGRAYSNQPQHF | TGTGCCAGCGCAAAGGGCCGAGCTTATAGCAATCAGCCCCAGCATTTT
TRBD1 | TRBJ2-5 | many | TRBV12-3/TRBV12-4 | CASSFPGTGVSGTQYF | TGTGCCAGCAGTTTTCCCGGGACAGGGGTTTCGGGGACCCAGTACTTC
TRBD1 | TRBJ1-1 | many | TRBV24-1 | CATKFWDRGPRTEAFF | TGTGCCACCAAGTTTTGGGACAGGGGCCCGAGGACTGAAGCTTTCTTT
. | TRBJ1-1 | few | TRBV11-2 | CASSSDKVMAFF | TGTGCCAGCAGCTCGGACAAGGTGATGGCTTTCTTT
. | TRBJ1-6 | few | TRBV7-2 | CASSPQLYNSPLHF | TGTGCCAGCAGCCCTCAACTTTATAATTCACCCCTCCACTTT
TRBD1 | TRBJ2-7 | few | TRBV5-1 | CASSEGTGNSYEQYF | TGCGCCAGCAGCGAAGGGACAGGGAATTCCTACGAGCAGTACTTC
TRBD1 | TRBJ2-7 | medium-sized | TRBV6-5 | CASSYPRRGQGIYEQYF | TGTGCCAGCAGTTACCCCCGGAGGGGACAGGGTATATACGAGCAGTACTTC
. | TRBJ2-7 | . | TRBV19 | CASSIEGTAYEQYF | TGTGCCAGTAGTATAGAAGGAACCGCCTACGAGCAGTACTTC
. | TRBJ1-5 | many | TRBV5-1 | CASSLEGGNQPQHF | TGCGCCAGCAGCTTGGAGGGCGGAAATCAGCCCCAGCATTTT
TRBD1 | TRBJ2-5 | few | TRBV10-3 | CAISDPTGGQETQYF | TGTGCCATCAGTGACCCTACAGGGGGGCAAGAGACCCAGTACTTC
. | TRBJ2-7 | . | TRBV20-1 | CSARRSYEQYF | TGCAGTGCACGACGGTCCTACGAGCAGTACTTC
. | TRBJ1-1 | few | TRBV25-1 | CASKEGNTEAFF | TGTGCCAGCAAGGAGGGGAACACTGAAGCTTTCTTT
. | TRBJ1-4 | . | TRBV7-9 | CASSQGRDEKLFF | TGTGCCAGCAGCCAGGGGCGGGATGAAAAACTGTTTTTT
. | TRBJ2-5 | many | TRBV29-1 | CSVDREVETQYF | TGCAGCGTTGACAGGGAGGTTGAGACCCAGTACTTC
. | TRBJ2-1 | . | TRBV6-2/TRBV6-3 | CASSSGVEQFF | TGTGCCAGCAGTTCCGGGGTTGAGCAGTTCTTC
. | TRBJ1-1 | . | TRBV14 | CASSPPREGAEAFF | TGTGCCAGCAGCCCACCGAGGGAGGGGGCTGAAGCTTTCTTT
TRBD1 | TRBJ2-3 | few | TRBV29-1 | CSVDRQGISTDTQYF | TGCAGCGTTGACCGACAGGGGATCTCGACAGATACGCAGTATTTT
TRBD1 | TRBJ1-4 | many | TRBV20-1 | CSAGQGARRANEKLFF | TGCAGTGCGGGACAGGGCGCTAGGAGAGCTAATGAAAAACTGTTTTTT
TRBD1 | TRBJ1-1 | many | TRBV30 | CAWSRGQGSDTEAFF | TGTGCCTGGAGTCGGGGACAGGGGAGCGACACTGAAGCTTTCTTT
. | TRBJ1-1 | many | TRBV3-1 | CASSHALRVGNTEAFF | TGTGCCAGCAGCCATGCCCTGAGGGTCGGGAACACTGAAGCTTTCTTT